This passage covers 25 T cell receptor beta chains from one sample sequenced in a study of cytomegalovirus exposure and HLA in healthy donors. Researchers ran the PCR with 60 Vbeta and 13 Jbeta primers. Generated by immunoSEQ multiplex PCR, the TCRdb table keeps only in-frame clones and is missing some. This sample has under 150,000 clones, with over 70% found just once. The sequencing input was PBMCs. These receptor sequences come from a woman aged 40 to 49 in good health and CMV-seronegative.

V and J are TRBV5-1 and TRBJ2-3; the D is unclear. The CDR3 consists of 13 residues. V lost 7 bases, J lost 1 base, and 10 bases lay in between. Germline CDR1 reads SGHRS; CDR2 reads YFSETQ. The CDR3 DNA reads as TGCGCCAGCGCGGAAGGTGGCACAGATACGCAGTATTTT. It codes for CASAEGGTDTQYF. The whole variable domain, filled in from reference TRBV5-1 and TRBJ2-3, reads KAGVTQTPRYLIKTRGQQVTLSCSPISGHRSVSWYQQTPGQGLQFLFEYFSETQRNKGNFPGRFSGRQFSNSRSEMNVSTLELGDSALYLCASAEGGTDTQYFGPGTRLTVL.

As to this clone: At one end, the junction sequence differs from germline, possibly due to a read error. V and J are TRBV7-9 and TRBJ2-4; 11 bases map to TRBD2. The CDR3 sequence is 18 residues long. Germline values: CDR1 SEHNR, CDR2 FQNEAQ (reference sequence). The CDR3 protein is CASSAGPLSGGAKNSQYF. The CDR3 DNA reads TGTGCCAGCAGTGCCGGGCCCCTTAGCGGGGGGGCCAAAAACAGTCAGTACTTC.

CDR3 residues: CASSHGGEGTGELFF. The DNA of the CDR3 is TGTGCCAGCAGCCACGGGGGGGAGGGCACCGGGGAGCTGTTTTTT. The gene calls are TRBV5-4 and TRBJ2-2; the match to TRBD2 covers 8 bases. After removal of 4 bases from V and 4 bases from J, the junction contained 6 bases not matched to a gene. The CDR3 runs 15 residues. The germline V gene encodes CDR1 SGHNT and CDR2 YYREEE (reference sequence).

V gene TRBV5-1 combines with J gene TRBJ2-3; D might be TRBD1 (7 bases). The CDR3 totals 16 residues. The germline V gene encodes CDR1 SGHRS and CDR2 YFSETQ. The V end was cut by 1 base, the J end by 0 bases, with 12 bases between. The DNA of the CDR3 is TGCGCCAGCAGCTTGCAGGGGGGAGGCAGCACAGATACGCAGTATTTT. Amino acid sequence: CASSLQGGGSTDTQYF.

The V and J genes are TRBV2 and TRBJ2-5, with D uncertain. CDR3 size: 14 residues. V was clipped by 5 bases and J by 3 bases, with 13 bases between them. Germline lookup yields CDR1 SNHLY and CDR2 FYNNEI. The CDR3 DNA reads TGTGCCAGCAGTCCAACGCCCCAGAAAGAGACCCAGTACTTC. Protein product: CASSPTPQKETQYF.

The V call is TRBV9, the J call TRBJ2-3, with 10 bases aligning to TRBD2. Unmatched junction bases numbered 9, after V lost 0 bases and J lost 5 bases. Germline lookup yields CDR1 SGDLS and CDR2 YYNGEE. CDR3 size: 17 residues. CDR3 protein: CASSVATSGGAQDTQYF. DNA of the CDR3: TGTGCCAGCAGCGTAGCTACCAGCGGGGGGGCCCAAGATACGCAGTATTTT. The full variable domain, with the rest looked up from reference TRBV9 and TRBJ2-3, is DSGVTQTPKHLITATGQRVTLRCSPRSGDLSVYWYQQSLDQGLQFLIQYYNGEERAKGNILERFSAQQFPDLHSELNLSSLELGDSALYFCASSVATSGGAQDTQYFGPGTRLTVL.

The chain employs TRBV2 and TRBJ2-1, with 8 bases lining up with TRBD1. The CDR3 sequence is 15 residues long. V was clipped by 8 bases and J by 7 bases; unmatched bases: 13. CDR1 and CDR2 (germline): SNHLY, FYNNEI. CDR3 sequence (DNA): TGTGCCAGCTGGGACCGGGACAGGCGTGGAAATGAGCAGTTCTTC. Protein: CASWDRDRRGNEQFF.

This rearrangement joins TRBV28 to TRBJ1-3; 7 bases are shared with TRBD1. J was trimmed by 4 bases and V by 2 bases; bases with no gene match: 5. The length of the CDR3 is 15 residues. Germline assignment: CDR1 MDHEN and CDR2 SYDVKM. CDR3 sequence (DNA): TGTGCCAGCAGTTTACCGCAGGGGGTAGGAAACACCATATATTTT. The encoded protein is CASSLPQGVGNTIYF. Based on the CDR3 plus reference TRBV28 and TRBJ1-3, the full variable domain is DVKVTQSSRYLVKRTGEKVFLECVQDMDHENMFWYRQDPGLGLRLIYFSYDVKMKEKGDIPEGYSVSREKKERFSLILESASTNQTSMYLCASSLPQGVGNTIYFGEGSWLTVV.

The V and J genes are TRBV30 and TRBJ2-2, with D possibly TRBD1 on 6 matching bases. The V and J ends lost 4 bases and 5 bases respectively, with 11 bases between them. This CDR3 region has 13 residues. Germline CDR1 is GTSNPN and CDR2 is SVGIG (reference sequence). The CDR3 here is CAWNSGVTGELFF. The CDR3 DNA sequence: TGTGCCTGGAATTCAGGGGTGACCGGGGAGCTGTTTTTT.

The chain employs TRBV5-1 and TRBJ2-6; 7 nucleotides agree with TRBD2. The CDR3 covers 15 residues. Germline-derived CDR1 and CDR2 are SGHRS and YFSETQ. The trim removed 5 bases at V and 2 bases at J, leaving 4 bases unmatched. CDR3 residues: CASRIGTTGANVLTF. Here the CDR3 DNA reads TGCGCCAGCAGGATCGGGACTACTGGGGCCAACGTCCTGACTTTC.

The rearrangement joins TRBV7-3 to TRBJ2-2; the D gene is possibly TRBD1 (6 bases). V was pared by 7 bases and J by 2 bases, with 17 bases between. The CDR3 consists of 16 residues. Germline CDR1 and CDR2: SGHTA and FQGTGA. This CDR3 is CASNNLPGHNTGELFF. The CDR3 DNA reads TGTGCCAGCAACAACCTACCGGGACACAACACCGGGGAGCTGTTTTTT.

The CDR3 spells CAISEPGQGVAKLFF. In DNA form, the CDR3 reads TGTGCCATCAGTGAGCCGGGACAGGGTGTAGCAAAACTGTTTTTT. The chain links TRBV10-3 to TRBJ1-4, with 9 bases that match TRBD1. Germline V gene lookup returns CDR1 ENHRY and CDR2 SYGVKD. The CDR3 covers 15 residues. Unmatched junction bases numbered 8, after V lost 2 bases and J lost 10 bases.

The gene calls are TRBV10-3 and TRBJ2-7; no clear D. Germline V gives CDR1 ENHRY, CDR2 SYGVKD. The ends were cut back, 1 base at V and 5 bases at J, with 18 bases in the middle. This CDR3 spans 16 amino acids. CDR3 DNA: TGTGCCATCAGTGAGTACCCGGCGCCCTACGAGGACGAGCAGTACTTC. This codes for CAISEYPAPYEDEQYF.

The V and J genes are TRBV9 and TRBJ2-2; TRBD1 matches 7 bases. CDR3 length: 16 residues. With V trimmed by 0 bases and J by 4 bases, 6 bases remained unmatched. Germline V lookup: CDR1 SGDLS, CDR2 YYNGEE. The CDR3 DNA is TGTGCCAGCAGCGTAGAGGGGACAGCAATCACCGGGGAGCTGTTTTTT. This gives the protein CASSVEGTAITGELFF.

This clone was found once. This chain uses TRBV10-2 with TRBJ2-7, with 8 bases fitting TRBD2. This CDR3 comprises 16 residues. Germline assignment: CDR1 WSHSY and CDR2 SAAADI. The trim removed 5 bases at V and 0 bases at J, leaving 9 bases unmatched. CDR3 in DNA: TGCGCCAGCAGTTTAATACTTAGCGGGACCTCCTACGAGCAGTACTTC. Its translation: CASSLILSGTSYEQYF.

For this clone: At the DNA level, this CDR3 is encoded by other sequences in the same sample as well. V and J are TRBV15 and TRBJ1-3; 7 nucleotides agree with TRBD1. V dropped 3 bases and J dropped 2; count of bases not matched to a gene: 4. The CDR3 extends over 15 amino acids. Germline-derived CDR1 and CDR2 are LNHNV and YYDKDF (reference sequence). CDR3 sequence: CATSSDRDPGNTIYF. In DNA, the CDR3 is TGTGCCACCAGCAGCGACAGGGATCCTGGAAACACCATATATTTT.

In its sample, this clone was seen once. The CDR3 region is CASSQTGLYNEQFF. The CDR3 DNA is TGTGCCAGCAGCCAGACAGGGCTTTACAATGAGCAGTTCTTC. This sequence joins TRBV11-2 and TRBJ2-1; TRBD1 matches 7 bases. Germline trimming cut 5 bases from V and 4 bases from J; bases unmatched to any gene: 5. This CDR3 contains 14 residues. Per the germline V gene, CDR1 is SGHAT and CDR2 is FQNNGV.

The chain has TRBV7-7 and TRBJ2-5; 12 bases align to TRBD2. Germline V gives CDR1 SSHAT, CDR2 FNYEAQ (reference sequence). The CDR3 length is 16 residues. With V trimmed by 6 bases and J by 4 bases, 9 bases remained unmatched. This CDR3 is CASSPRLAGVGETQYF. CDR3 sequence (DNA): TGTGCCAGCAGTCCTCGACTAGCGGGAGTAGGAGAGACCCAGTACTTC.

This chain links TRBV27 with TRBJ2-7, with D tentatively TRBD1 (6 bases). Trimming removed 5 bases at V and 3 bases at J, with 17 bases between. Germline V CDR1 and CDR2: MNHEY, SMNVEV (reference sequence). The length of the CDR3 is 15 residues. The CDR3 here is CASSPSTGTYYEQYF. In DNA, the CDR3 is TGTGCCAGCAGTCCGTCGACAGGCACTTACTACGAGCAGTACTTC.

The rearrangement links TRBV5-1 to TRBJ1-1; D remains unclear. Germline V gene sequence: CDR1 SGHRS, CDR2 YFSETQ. V was clipped by 0 bases and J by 2 bases, with 11 bases between them. The CDR3 is made up of 15 amino acids. The CDR3 region is CASSLGPLGNTEAFF. The DNA for the CDR3 is TGCGCCAGCAGCTTGGGACCTTTGGGCAACACTGAAGCTTTCTTT. The entire variable domain, with the rest obtained from reference TRBV5-1 and TRBJ1-1, is as follows: KAGVTQTPRYLIKTRGQQVTLSCSPISGHRSVSWYQQTPGQGLQFLFEYFSETQRNKGNFPGRFSGRQFSNSRSEMNVSTLELGDSALYLCASSLGPLGNTEAFFGQGTRLTVV.

CDR3: CASSSQRGGEEKLFF. CDR3 DNA sequence: TGCGCCAGCAGCTCGCAAAGGGGGGGCGAGGAAAAACTGTTTTTT. The genes are TRBV5-1 and TRBJ1-4; tentative D call: TRBD1 (6 bases). V was pared by 3 bases and J by 8 bases, with 17 bases between. Germline V lookup: CDR1 SGHRS, CDR2 YFSETQ. The CDR3 consists of 15 residues.

J is TRBJ2-3 and V is TRBV18; D perhaps matches TRBD2 (5 bases). CDR1 and CDR2 (germline): KGHSH, LQKENI. Trimming stripped 6 bases from V and 4 bases from J, with 11 bases between. The CDR3 runs to 13 residues. The CDR3 region is CASSGRDADTQYF. For the CDR3, the DNA is TGTGCCAGCTCGGGGAGAGATGCAGATACGCAGTATTTT.

This chain links TRBV27 with TRBJ2-5; 9 bases align to TRBD2. The CDR3 has 16 amino acids. Germline lookup yields CDR1 MNHEY and CDR2 SMNVEV (reference sequence). V lost 5 bases and J lost 2; bases outside the gene matches: 9. CDR3 coding DNA: TGTGCCAGCAGTCCTGGGCTAGCGGGGCTTCAAGAGACCCAGTACTTC. This gives the protein CASSPGLAGLQETQYF.

CDR3 loop: CASSQDRGSPRDRTHEQYF. CDR3 bases: TGTGCCAGCAGCCAAGATAGAGGTTCCCCCCGGGACAGGACCCACGAGCAGTACTTC. The chain combines TRBV4-2 with TRBJ2-7, with TRBD1 identical over 8 bases. V shed 0 bases, J shed 5 bases, and the junction held 18 bases outside the gene matches. This CDR3 comprises 19 residues. In germline, CDR1 is LGHNA, CDR2 YNFKEQ.

This chain links TRBV10-3 with TRBJ2-1; a possible D gene is TRBD2 (5 bases). The CDR3 loop spans 11 amino acids. V gave up 6 bases and J gave up 8 bases, with 8 bases separating them. Germline V gene data show CDR1 as ENHRY and CDR2 as SYGVKD. CDR3 loop: CAISPRDEQFF. The CDR3 DNA is TGTGCCATCAGCCCGAGGGATGAGCAGTTCTTC.